This T cell receptor (beta chain) is drawn from a study of cytomegalovirus exposure and HLA in healthy donors. Looking at the study overall: There were fewer than 500 genotyped donors. Of these, about 86% fell in the genetic ancestry cluster associated with self-reported Caucasian donors.

Study results and caveats: Several of the most significant clusters appeared linked to common viral pathogens, based on a later analysis.

The CDR3 has 16 amino acids. Germline CDR1 LGHNA, CDR2 YNFKEQ. V dropped 0 bases and J dropped 0 bases, with 8 bases sitting between them. Comment on this clone: What it recognizes is unknown.

The PCR was carried out with 60 Vbeta primers and 13 Jbeta primers. Here immunoSEQ multiplex PCR was the method, and the copy in TCRdb shows in-frame clones only, minus some. The repertoire holds 150,000 to 180,000 clones, with about four fifths as singletons. The clonotype comes from a man between 18 and 35 years old in good health and CMV-seronegative. The sample taken for sequencing was PBMCs. The chain uses TRBV4-2 and TRBJ2-2, with D maybe TRBD1 (6 bases). In DNA, the CDR3 is TGTGCCAGCAGCCAAGAGGACAGTTCGAACACCGGGGAGCTGTTTTTT. Translation: CASSQEDSSNTGELFF.